These 15 T cell receptor beta chains were all obtained from the same sample, sequenced in a study of T cells in Graves' hyperthyroidism and ophthalmopathy (dated by TCRdb to the late 2010s). Library preparation used multiplex PCR. Sequencing was performed on an Illumina HiSeq 2000. The TCR beta CDR3 regions were amplified from the RNA transcripts. The first round of RT-PCR for the TCR CDR3 was performed with the HTBI primer set and the Qiagen OneStep RT-PCR kit. The public reads were reanalyzed by TCRdb: fastp trimming at Q25, MiXCR alignment, in-frame beta chains only. Every entry covers one CDR3 protein and lists the most common genes and DNA from its rows. Present in this sample are hundreds of thousands of distinct CDR3 sequences, 12% to 15% of which were seen just once. About 9.4% of the sample belongs to the ten largest clones. The source material was blood. The receptors stem from a woman between 18 and 29 years old with Graves' hyperthyroidism.

This clonotype has more than one count but fewer than ten. The chain uses TRBV7-3 and TRBJ2-1; TRBD2 agrees at 10 bases. The CDR3 totals 17 residues. The V gene's germline CDR1 is SGHTA and CDR2 FQGTGA. With V trimmed by 1 base and J by 3 bases, 6 bases remained unmatched. The chain's CDR3 is CASSLRGLAGDYNEQFF. The CDR3 bases are TGTGCCAGCAGCTTAAGAGGGCTAGCGGGAGACTACAATGAGCAGTTCTTC.

This clonotype was observed at least ten times. V is TRBV12-3 or TRBV12-4 and J is TRBJ2-5, with TRBD2 matching 11 bases. The CDR3 spans 17 residues. The V and J ends lost 3 bases and 5 bases, in that order; junction bases with no gene match: 11. The CDR3 coding sequence is TGTGCCAGCAGTTTGTGGGTTAGCGGGAGGGCCGTGGAGACCCAGTACTTC. Encoded protein: CASSLWVSGRAVETQYF.

The chain combines TRBV10-3 with TRBJ2-7; possible D gene TRBD2, 7 bases. CDR1 is ENHRY and CDR2 is SYGVKD in the germline V gene. The V end lost 3 bases, the J end lost 1 base, and 16 bases lay between the germline ends. The CDR3 loop spans 16 amino acids. Here the CDR3 DNA reads TGTGCCATCAGTGAAGGGGGGGCCGGGGGTTCCTACGAGCAGTACTTC. It translates to CAISEGGAGGSYEQYF.

This clonotype was seen at least ten times. V is TRBV27 and J is TRBJ2-5; 14 nucleotides align to TRBD2. The CDR3 spans 17 residues. Germline CDR1 reads MNHEY; CDR2 reads SMNVEV (reference sequence). V dropped 4 bases and J dropped 5; count of bases not matched to a gene: 9. CDR3 sequence: CASSSPGLAGAVETQYF. The CDR3 nucleotides are TGTGCCAGCAGTTCGCCGGGACTAGCGGGAGCGGTGGAGACCCAGTACTTC.

This clonotype was observed a handful of times. V is TRBV7-9 and J is TRBJ2-4; D remains unclear. The CDR3 is made up of 13 amino acids. Germline V gene sequence: CDR1 SEHNR, CDR2 FQNEAQ (reference sequence). Trimming pared 4 bases from V and 11 bases from J, leaving 15 bases between. The CDR3 here is CASSSTNRPVQYF. The CDR3 coding sequence is TGTGCCAGCAGCTCCACAAACCGGCCTGTTCAGTACTTC.

This clonotype was recorded at least ten times. The chain's CDR3 is CASKKRTGANTEAFF. In nucleotides, the CDR3 is TGTGCCAGCAAGAAGCGGACCGGCGCGAACACTGAAGCTTTCTTT. The chain is built from TRBV6-1 and TRBJ1-1; D gene unclear. CDR1 and CDR2 (germline): MNHNS, SASEGT. CDR3 size: 15 residues. V was cut by 7 bases and J by 1 base, with 16 bases left in between.

This clonotype was observed many times. The genes are TRBV7-9 and TRBJ2-5; 8 bases match TRBD1. J gave up 5 bases and V 5 bases, and 10 bases lay outside the gene matches. CDR3 size: 15 residues. CDR1 is SEHNR and CDR2 is FQNEAQ in the germline V gene (reference sequence). The CDR3 reads CASSRPGTGIETQYF. The DNA for the CDR3 is TGTGCCAGCAGCCGTCCCGGGACAGGAATCGAGACCCAGTACTTC.

This clonotype has a count of ten or more. V usage is TRBV7-2 and J usage is TRBJ2-7; 7 nucleotides match TRBD2. CDR3 size: 14 residues. Germline V gene lookup returns CDR1 SGHTA and CDR2 FQGNSA. With V trimmed by 1 base and J by 3 bases, 3 bases remained unmatched. The CDR3 is CASSLGLAVYEQYF. CDR3 nucleotide sequence: TGTGCCAGCAGCTTAGGGCTAGCGGTCTACGAGCAGTACTTC.

This clonotype showed up many times. CDR3 coding DNA: TGTGCCAGCAGTTTGGGGCATGTAGCTGAAGCTTTCTTT. It translates to CASSLGHVAEAFF. The chain employs TRBV6-1 and TRBJ1-1, with TRBD1 as a possible D gene (5 bases). CDR3 length equals 13 residues. V lost 5 bases and J 6 bases, leaving 13 bases between the germline ends. The germline CDR1 and CDR2 sequences are MNHNS and SASEGT.

This clonotype was counted a few times. The chain links TRBV3-1 to TRBJ2-1; 8 bases are shared with TRBD2. The V and J ends lost 1 base and 5 bases, in that order; junction bases with no gene match: 4. Germline values: CDR1 LGHDT, CDR2 YNNKEL (reference sequence). The CDR3 has 15 residues. CDR3 sequence (DNA): TGTGCCAGCAGCCAAGCCCCGGGAGGGAACAATGAGCAGTTCTTC. Protein product: CASSQAPGGNNEQFF.

The chain recombines TRBV7-9 with TRBJ1-1, with 8 nucleotides matching TRBD1. J was trimmed by 3 bases and V by 5 bases; bases with no gene match: 11. This CDR3 comprises 16 residues. Germline loops: CDR1 SEHNR, CDR2 FQNEAQ (reference sequence). CDR3 DNA sequence: TGTGCCAGCAGCACCCGGACAGGGAGTGCTGACACTGAAGCTTTCTTT. Translated: CASSTRTGSADTEAFF.

This chain joins TRBV5-1 and TRBJ2-7; D possibly matches TRBD1 or TRBD2 (7 bases each). V lost 4 bases and J 6 bases, leaving 17 bases between the germline ends. The CDR3 contains 14 residues. Germline V lookup: CDR1 SGHRS, CDR2 YFSETQ. Here the CDR3 DNA reads TGCGCCAGCAGCACCGCAGGGGGGGTCTTCGAGCAGTACTTC. It codes for CASSTAGGVFEQYF.

The chain is built from TRBV27 and TRBJ2-7, with TRBD2 identical over 9 bases. Looked up from germline, CDR1 is MNHEY and CDR2 is SMNVEV (reference sequence). V was clipped by 3 bases and J by 3 bases; unmatched bases: 6. The CDR3 contains 15 residues. The CDR3: CASSFFSGSIYEQYF. Here the CDR3 DNA reads TGTGCCAGCAGTTTCTTTAGCGGGAGTATCTACGAGCAGTACTTC.

This clonotype appeared a few times. The chain uses TRBV7-9 and TRBJ2-2; no clear D. This CDR3 spans 14 amino acids. Trimming took 2 bases from V and 3 from J, leaving 7 bases between them. Germline V gives CDR1 SEHNR, CDR2 FQNEAQ (reference sequence). The CDR3 here is CASSLLWDTGELFF. The CDR3 nucleotides are TGTGCCAGCAGCTTACTCTGGGACACCGGGGAGCTGTTTTTT.

This clonotype was seen repeatedly, ten times or more. The V call is TRBV3-1, the J call TRBJ2-1; D possibly corresponds to TRBD2 (6 bases). This CDR3 has 14 residues. Germline assignment: CDR1 LGHDT and CDR2 YNNKEL (reference sequence). V was clipped by 3 bases and J by 7 bases, with 13 bases between them. The CDR3 sequence: CASSHRTSRNEQFF. CDR3 nucleotides: TGTGCCAGCAGCCACCGTACTAGCAGGAATGAGCAGTTCTTC.